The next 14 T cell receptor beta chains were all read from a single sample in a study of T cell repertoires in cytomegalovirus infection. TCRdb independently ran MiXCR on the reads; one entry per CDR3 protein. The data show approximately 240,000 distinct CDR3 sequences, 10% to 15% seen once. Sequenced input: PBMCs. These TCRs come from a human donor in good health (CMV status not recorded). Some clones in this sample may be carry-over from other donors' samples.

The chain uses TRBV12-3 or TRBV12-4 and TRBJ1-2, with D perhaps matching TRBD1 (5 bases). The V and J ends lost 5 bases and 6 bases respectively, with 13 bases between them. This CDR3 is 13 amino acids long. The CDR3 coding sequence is TGTGCCAGCAGTCCCGGCGGGGGGAATGGCTACACCTTC. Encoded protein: CASSPGGGNGYTF.

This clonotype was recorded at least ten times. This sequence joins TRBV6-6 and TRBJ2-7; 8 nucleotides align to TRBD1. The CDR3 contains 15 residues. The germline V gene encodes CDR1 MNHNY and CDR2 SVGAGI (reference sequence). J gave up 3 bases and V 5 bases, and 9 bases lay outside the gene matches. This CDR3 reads CASSLRDRSFYEQYF. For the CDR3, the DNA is TGTGCCAGCAGTCTTCGGGACAGGTCGTTCTACGAGCAGTACTTC.

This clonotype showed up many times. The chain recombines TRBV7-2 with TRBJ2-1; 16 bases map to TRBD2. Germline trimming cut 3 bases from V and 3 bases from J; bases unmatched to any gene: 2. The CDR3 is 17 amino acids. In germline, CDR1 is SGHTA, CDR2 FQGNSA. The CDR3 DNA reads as TGTGCCAGCAGCTTGGGGACTAGCGGGAGGGGCTACAATGAGCAGTTCTTC. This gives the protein CASSLGTSGRGYNEQFF. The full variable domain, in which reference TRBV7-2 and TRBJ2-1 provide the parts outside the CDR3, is GAGVSQSPSNKVTEKGKDVELRCDPISGHTALYWYRQSLGQGLEFLIYFQGNSAPDKSGLPSDRFSAERTGGSVSTLTIQRTQQEDSAVYLCASSLGTSGRGYNEQFFGPGTRLTVL.

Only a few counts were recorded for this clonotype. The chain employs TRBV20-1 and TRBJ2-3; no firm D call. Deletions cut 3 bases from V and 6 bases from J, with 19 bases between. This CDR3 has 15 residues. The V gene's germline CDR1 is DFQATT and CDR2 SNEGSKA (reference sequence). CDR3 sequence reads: CSASPSEPRPDTQYF. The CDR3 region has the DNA TGCAGTGCTAGTCCCAGCGAGCCCCGCCCGGATACGCAGTATTTT.

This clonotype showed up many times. The CDR3 reads CAVSALEYNEQFF. CDR3 DNA: TGTGCCGTTAGCGCTCTAGAATACAATGAGCAGTTCTTC. The chain uses TRBV7-2 and TRBJ2-1; possibly TRBD2 for D (5 bases). V lost 11 bases and J lost 4, with 15 bases in between. CDR3 length: 13 residues. Germline loops: CDR1 SGHTA, CDR2 FQGNSA.

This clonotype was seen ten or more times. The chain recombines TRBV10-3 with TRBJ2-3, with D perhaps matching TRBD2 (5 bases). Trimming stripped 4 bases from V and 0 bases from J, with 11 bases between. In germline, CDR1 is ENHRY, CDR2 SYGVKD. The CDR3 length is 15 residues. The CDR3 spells CAISGRGFSTDTQYF. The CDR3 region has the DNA TGTGCCATCAGTGGGCGAGGGTTTAGCACAGATACGCAGTATTTT.

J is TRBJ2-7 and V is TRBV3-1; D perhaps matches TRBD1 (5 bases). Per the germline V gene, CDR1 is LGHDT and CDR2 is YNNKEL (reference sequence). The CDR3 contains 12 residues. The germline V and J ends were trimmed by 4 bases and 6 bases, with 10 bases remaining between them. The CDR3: CASSLWGAEQYF. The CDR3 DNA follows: TGTGCCAGCAGCCTTTGGGGCGCCGAGCAGTACTTC.

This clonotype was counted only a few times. In nucleotides, the CDR3 is TGCAGCGTTGAATACGGGGAGGGGCAGTACTTC. Its translation is CSVEYGEGQYF. The chain joins TRBV29-1 to TRBJ2-7; 7 nucleotides line up with TRBD2. The CDR3 runs 11 residues. V lost 2 bases to trimming and J lost 9 bases; unmatched junction nucleotides: 4. Germline V gives CDR1 SQVTM, CDR2 ANQGSEA.

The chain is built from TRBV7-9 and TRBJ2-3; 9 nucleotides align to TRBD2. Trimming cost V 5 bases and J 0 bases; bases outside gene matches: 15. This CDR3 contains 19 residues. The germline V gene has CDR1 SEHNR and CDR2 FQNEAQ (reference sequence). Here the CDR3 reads CASSGRGGKSGVSTDTQYF. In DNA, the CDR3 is TGTGCCAGCAGCGGGCGGGGGGGAAAAAGCGGGGTAAGCACAGATACGCAGTATTTT. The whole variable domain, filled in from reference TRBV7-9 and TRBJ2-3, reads DTGVSQNPRHKITKRGQNVTFRCDPISEHNRLYWYRQTLGQGPEFLTYFQNEAQLEKSRLLSDRFSAERPKGSFSTLEIQRTEQGDSAMYLCASSGRGGKSGVSTDTQYFGPGTRLTVL.

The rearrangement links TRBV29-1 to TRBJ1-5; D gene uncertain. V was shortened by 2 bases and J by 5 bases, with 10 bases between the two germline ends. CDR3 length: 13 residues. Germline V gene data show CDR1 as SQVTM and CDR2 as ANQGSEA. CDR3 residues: CSVEQGIDQPQHF. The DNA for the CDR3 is TGCAGCGTTGAACAAGGGATCGATCAGCCCCAGCATTTT.

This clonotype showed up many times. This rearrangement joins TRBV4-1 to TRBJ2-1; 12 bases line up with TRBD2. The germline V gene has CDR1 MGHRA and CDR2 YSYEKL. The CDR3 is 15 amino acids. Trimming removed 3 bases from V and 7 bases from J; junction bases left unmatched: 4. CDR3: CASSQLAGGHNEQFF. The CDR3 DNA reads TGCGCCAGCAGCCAGCTAGCGGGGGGGCATAATGAGCAGTTCTTC.

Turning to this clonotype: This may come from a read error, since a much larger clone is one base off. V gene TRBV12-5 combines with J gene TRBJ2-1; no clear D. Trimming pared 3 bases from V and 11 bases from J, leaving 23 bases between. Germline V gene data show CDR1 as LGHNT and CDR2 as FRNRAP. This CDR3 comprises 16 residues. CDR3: CASGFQAEVSEDKQFF. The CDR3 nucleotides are TGTGCTAGTGGTTTCCAGGCGGAAGTCTCAGAAGACAAGCAGTTCTTC.

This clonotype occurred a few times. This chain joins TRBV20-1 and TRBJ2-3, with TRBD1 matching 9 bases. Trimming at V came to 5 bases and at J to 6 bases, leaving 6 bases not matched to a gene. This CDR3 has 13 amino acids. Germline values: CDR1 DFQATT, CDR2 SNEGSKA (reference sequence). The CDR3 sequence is CSAPGQGLDTQYF. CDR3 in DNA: TGCAGTGCTCCGGGACAGGGACTCGATACGCAGTATTTT.

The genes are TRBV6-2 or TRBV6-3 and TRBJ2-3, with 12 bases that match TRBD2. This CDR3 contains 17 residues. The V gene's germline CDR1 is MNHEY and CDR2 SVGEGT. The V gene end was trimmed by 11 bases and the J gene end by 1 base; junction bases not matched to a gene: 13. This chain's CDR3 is CACIEARLAGGTDTQYF. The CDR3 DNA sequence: TGTGCCTGCATCGAAGCCCGACTAGCGGGGGGCACAGATACGCAGTATTTT.